The subject of this entry is one T cell receptor beta chain. Noted treatment: oral pan-JAK inhibitor, 5-10 mg twice daily. Once RNA had been extracted, it was reverse transcribed into cDNA to act as the sequencing template. Sequencing was performed with immunoSEQ multiplex PCR; in TCRdb, only in-frame clones are kept and a portion is missing. Here the sample spans 100,000 to 150,000 clones, around 63% being singletons. The data belong to a study of CD8+ T cells in alopecia areata. The sequence came from a human donor with alopecia areata. The sequences come from CD4+ T cells sorted from blood, collected at week 4, from a patient treated with tofacitinib.

The CDR3 nucleotides are TGTGCCAGCAGATCCTTTAGCGGGAGGGGCTCCTACGAGCAGTACTTC. The encoded protein is CASRSFSGRGSYEQYF. The rearrangement links TRBV27 to TRBJ2-7; 11 bases fit TRBD2. This CDR3 is 16 amino acids long. The junction had 7 bases not matched to a gene; V was cut back by 6 bases and J by 0 bases. Germline CDR1 and CDR2: MNHEY and SMNVEV (reference sequence).